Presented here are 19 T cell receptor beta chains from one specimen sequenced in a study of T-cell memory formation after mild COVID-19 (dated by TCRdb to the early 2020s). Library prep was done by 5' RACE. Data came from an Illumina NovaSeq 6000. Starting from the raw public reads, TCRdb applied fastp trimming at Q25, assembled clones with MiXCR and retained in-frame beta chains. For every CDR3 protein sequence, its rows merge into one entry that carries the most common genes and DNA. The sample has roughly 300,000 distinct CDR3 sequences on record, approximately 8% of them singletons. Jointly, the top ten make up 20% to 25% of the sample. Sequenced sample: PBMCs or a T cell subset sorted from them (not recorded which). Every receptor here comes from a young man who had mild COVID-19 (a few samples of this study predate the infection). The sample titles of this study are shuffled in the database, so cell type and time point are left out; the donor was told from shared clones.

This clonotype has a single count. The CDR3 sequence: CASSYGLEKTTYGYTF. The CDR3 nucleotides are TGTGCCAGCAGTTATGGTCTTGAGAAAACCACCTATGGCTACACCTTC. This chain connects TRBV6-2 or TRBV6-3 to TRBJ1-2; D gene unclear. Germline CDR1 and CDR2: MNHEY and SVGEGT. This CDR3 spans 16 amino acids. V shed 3 bases and J shed 4 bases, with 18 bases lying between them.

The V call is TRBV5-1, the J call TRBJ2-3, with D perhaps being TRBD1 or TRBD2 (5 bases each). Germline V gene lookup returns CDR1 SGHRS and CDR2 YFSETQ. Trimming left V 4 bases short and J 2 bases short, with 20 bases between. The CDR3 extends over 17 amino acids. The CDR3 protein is CASSPTRGLRNTDTQYF. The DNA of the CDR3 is TGCGCCAGCAGCCCTACGAGGGGATTGCGGAACACAGATACGCAGTATTTT.

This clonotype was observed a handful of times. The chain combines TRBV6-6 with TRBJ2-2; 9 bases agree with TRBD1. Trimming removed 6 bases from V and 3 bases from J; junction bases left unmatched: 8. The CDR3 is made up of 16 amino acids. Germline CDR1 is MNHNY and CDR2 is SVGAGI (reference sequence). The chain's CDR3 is CASRIWDREDTGELFF. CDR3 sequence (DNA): TGTGCCAGCAGGATATGGGACAGGGAAGACACCGGGGAGCTGTTTTTT.

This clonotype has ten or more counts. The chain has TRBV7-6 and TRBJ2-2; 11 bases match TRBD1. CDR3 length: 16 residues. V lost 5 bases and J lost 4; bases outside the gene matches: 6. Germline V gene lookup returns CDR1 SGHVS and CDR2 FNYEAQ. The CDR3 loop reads CASSPPGQGGTGELFF. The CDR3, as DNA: TGTGCCAGCAGCCCGCCGGGACAGGGGGGCACCGGGGAGCTGTTTTTT.

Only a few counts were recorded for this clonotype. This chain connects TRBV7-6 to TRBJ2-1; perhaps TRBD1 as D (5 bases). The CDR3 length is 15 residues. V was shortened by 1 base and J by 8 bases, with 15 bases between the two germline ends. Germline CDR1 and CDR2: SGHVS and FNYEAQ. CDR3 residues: CASSLEGRTSDEQFF. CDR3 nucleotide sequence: TGTGCCAGCAGCTTAGAAGGGCGGACAAGCGATGAGCAGTTCTTC.

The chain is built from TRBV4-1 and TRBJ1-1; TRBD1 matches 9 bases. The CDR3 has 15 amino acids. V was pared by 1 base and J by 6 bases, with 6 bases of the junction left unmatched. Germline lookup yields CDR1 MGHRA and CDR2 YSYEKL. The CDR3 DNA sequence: TGCGCCAGCAGCCAAGGGGACAGGGCCACCCCTGAAGCTTTCTTT. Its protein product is CASSQGDRATPEAFF.

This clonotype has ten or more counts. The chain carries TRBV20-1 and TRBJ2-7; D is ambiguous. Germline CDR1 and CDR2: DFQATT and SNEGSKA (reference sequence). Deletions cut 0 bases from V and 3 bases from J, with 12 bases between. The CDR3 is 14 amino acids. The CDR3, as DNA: TGCAGTGCTAGAGATCTTCGGGCCCTCTACGAGCAGTACTTC. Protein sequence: CSARDLRALYEQYF.

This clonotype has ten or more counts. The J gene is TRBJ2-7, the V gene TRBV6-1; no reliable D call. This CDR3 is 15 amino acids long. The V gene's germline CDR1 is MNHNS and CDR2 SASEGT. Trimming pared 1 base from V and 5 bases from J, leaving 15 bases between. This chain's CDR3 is CASSEGPHNGDEQYV. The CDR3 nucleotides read TGTGCCAGCAGTGAAGGGCCTCACAATGGGGACGAGCAGTACGTC.

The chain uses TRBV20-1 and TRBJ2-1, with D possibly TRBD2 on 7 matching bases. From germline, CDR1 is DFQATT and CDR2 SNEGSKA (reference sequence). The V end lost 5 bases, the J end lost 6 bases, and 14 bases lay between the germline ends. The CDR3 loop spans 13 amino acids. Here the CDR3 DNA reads TGCAGTGCTGTAACGGGGGGCCTCAATGAGCAGTTCTTC. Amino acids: CSAVTGGLNEQFF.

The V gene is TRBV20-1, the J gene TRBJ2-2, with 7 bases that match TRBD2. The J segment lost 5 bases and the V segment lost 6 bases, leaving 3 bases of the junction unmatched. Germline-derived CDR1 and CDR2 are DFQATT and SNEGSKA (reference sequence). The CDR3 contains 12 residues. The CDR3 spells CSAWEGTGELFF. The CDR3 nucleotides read TGCAGTGCCTGGGAGGGGACCGGGGAGCTGTTTTTT.

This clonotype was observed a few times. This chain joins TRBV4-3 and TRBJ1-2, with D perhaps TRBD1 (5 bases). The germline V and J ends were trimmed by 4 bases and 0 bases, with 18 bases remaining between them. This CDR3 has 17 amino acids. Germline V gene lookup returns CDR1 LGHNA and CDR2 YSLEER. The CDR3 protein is CASSPRATGTSNYGYTF. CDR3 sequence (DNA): TGCGCCAGCAGCCCAAGGGCGACCGGGACCTCTAACTATGGCTACACCTTC.

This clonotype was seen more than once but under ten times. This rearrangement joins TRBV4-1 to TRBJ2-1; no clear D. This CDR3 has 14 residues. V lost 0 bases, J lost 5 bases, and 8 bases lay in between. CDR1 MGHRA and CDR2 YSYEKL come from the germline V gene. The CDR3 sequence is CASSQDERDNEQFF. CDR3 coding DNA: TGCGCCAGCAGCCAAGATGAAAGGGACAATGAGCAGTTCTTC.

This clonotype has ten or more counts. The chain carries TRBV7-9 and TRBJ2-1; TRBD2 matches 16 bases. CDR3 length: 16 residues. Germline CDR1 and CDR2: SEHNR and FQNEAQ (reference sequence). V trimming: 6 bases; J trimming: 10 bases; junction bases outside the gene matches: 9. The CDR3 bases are TGTGCCAGCAGAACGGGACTAGCGGGGGGGCGCGGGGAGCAGTTCTTC. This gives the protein CASRTGLAGGRGEQFF.

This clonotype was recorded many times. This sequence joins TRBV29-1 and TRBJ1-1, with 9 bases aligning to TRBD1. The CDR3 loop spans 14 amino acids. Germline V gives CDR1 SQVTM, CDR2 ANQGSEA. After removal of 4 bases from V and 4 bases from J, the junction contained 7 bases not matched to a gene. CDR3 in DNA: TGCAGCGTTGTACTTCTACAGGGGGCCACTGAAGCTTTCTTT. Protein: CSVVLLQGATEAFF.

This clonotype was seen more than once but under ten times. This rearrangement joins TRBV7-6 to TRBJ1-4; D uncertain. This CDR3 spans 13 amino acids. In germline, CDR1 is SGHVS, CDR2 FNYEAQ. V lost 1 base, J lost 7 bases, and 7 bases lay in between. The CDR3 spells CASSLGEGEKLFF. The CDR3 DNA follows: TGTGCCAGCAGCTTAGGCGAGGGTGAAAAACTGTTTTTT.

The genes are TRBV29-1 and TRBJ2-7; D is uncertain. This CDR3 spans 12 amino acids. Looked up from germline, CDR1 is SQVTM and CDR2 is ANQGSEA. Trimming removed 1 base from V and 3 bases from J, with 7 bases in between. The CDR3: CSVEGQDYEQYF. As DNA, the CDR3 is TGCAGCGTTGAAGGACAAGACTACGAGCAGTACTTC.

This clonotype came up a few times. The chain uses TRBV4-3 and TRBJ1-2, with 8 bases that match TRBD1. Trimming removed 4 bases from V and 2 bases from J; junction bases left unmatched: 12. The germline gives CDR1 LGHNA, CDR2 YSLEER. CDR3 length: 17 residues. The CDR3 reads CASSPRRFRGPNYGYTF. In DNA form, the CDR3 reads TGCGCCAGCAGCCCCCGACGGTTCAGGGGGCCGAACTATGGCTACACCTTC.

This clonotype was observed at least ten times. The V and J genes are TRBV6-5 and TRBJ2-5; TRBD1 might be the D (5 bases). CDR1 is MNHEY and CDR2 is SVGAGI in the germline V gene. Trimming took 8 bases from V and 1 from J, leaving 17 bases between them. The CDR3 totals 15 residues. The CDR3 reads CASAPVDSSQETQYF. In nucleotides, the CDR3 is TGTGCCAGCGCCCCCGTAGACAGTTCCCAAGAGACCCAGTACTTC.

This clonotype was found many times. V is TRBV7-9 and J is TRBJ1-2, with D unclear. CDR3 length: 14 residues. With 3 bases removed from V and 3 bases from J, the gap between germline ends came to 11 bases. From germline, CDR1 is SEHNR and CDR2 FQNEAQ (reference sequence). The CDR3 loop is CASSLSGADYGYTF. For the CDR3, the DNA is TGTGCCAGCAGCTTGTCGGGTGCAGACTATGGCTACACCTTC.